These 25 T cell receptor beta chains were sequenced from one sample in a study of blood T cell repertoires in COVID-19. Generated by immunoSEQ multiplex PCR, the TCRdb table keeps only in-frame clones and is missing some. In the table there are approximately 260,000 clones, around 87% of which are singletons. The sequenced material came from peripheral blood. These receptors came from a man in his late teens or twenties with active or convalescent COVID-19.

The CDR3, as DNA: TGTGCCAGCATCTTGACTCCCGGGGGGGAGACCCAGTACTTC. This gives the protein CASILTPGGETQYF. This sequence joins TRBV6-5 and TRBJ2-5, with 7 bases that match TRBD2. The germline V gene encodes CDR1 MNHEY and CDR2 SVGAGI. The V segment lost 7 bases and the J segment 5 bases; nucleotides outside the gene matches: 10. This CDR3 has 14 amino acids.

The V call is TRBV3-1 (or the pseudogene TRBV3-2), the J call TRBJ1-1; a possible D gene is TRBD1 (5 bases). With 1 base removed from V and 14 bases from J, the gap between germline ends came to 14 bases. The CDR3 contains 12 residues. The germline V gene has CDR1 LGHDT and CDR2 YNNKEL (reference sequence). CDR3 region: CASSQVEQGTFF. The CDR3 DNA reads as TGTGCCAGCAGCCAAGTTGAGCAGGGCACCTTCTTT.

The V gene is TRBV4-1, the J gene TRBJ2-1; 7 bases fit TRBD2. CDR1 is MGHRA, CDR2 YSYEKL, per germline. The CDR3 spans 17 residues. The ends lost 3 bases at V and 2 bases at J; junction bases unmatched: 10. CDR3 DNA sequence: TGCGCCAGCAGCCAGAGGACGGCGGGAGATGCCTACAATGAGCAGTTCTTC. It codes for CASSQRTAGDAYNEQFF.

The V gene is TRBV9, the J gene TRBJ1-1; D unresolved. The CDR3 totals 13 residues. The V and J ends lost 0 bases and 6 bases respectively, with 9 bases between them. Per the germline V gene, CDR1 is SGDLS and CDR2 is YYNGEE. CDR3 residues: CASSVARGAEAFF. The CDR3 nucleotides read TGTGCCAGCAGCGTAGCTCGGGGTGCTGAAGCTTTCTTT.

This clone was recorded once. Other DNA sequences in this specimen translate into the identical CDR3. The chain recombines TRBV2 with TRBJ1-2, with a possible D match to TRBD1 (6 bases). The CDR3 is 14 amino acids. The V gene lost 2 bases and the J gene lost 2 bases, with 9 bases spanning the gap. Germline V gene data show CDR1 as SNHLY and CDR2 as FYNNEI. The CDR3 spells CASSEQGTNYGYTF. CDR3 DNA: TGTGCCAGCAGTGAACAGGGGACCAACTATGGCTACACCTTC. Full variable domain (missing parts from reference TRBV2 and TRBJ1-2): EPEVTQTPSHQVTQMGQEVILRCVPISNHLYFYWYRQILGQKVEFLVSFYNNEISEKSEIFDDQFSVERPDGSNFTLKIRSTKLEDSAMYFCASSEQGTNYGYTFGSGTRLTVV.

The rearrangement links TRBV19 to TRBJ2-6, with 8 nucleotides matching TRBD1. The CDR3 runs to 17 residues. CDR1 and CDR2 (germline): LNHDA, SQIVND (reference sequence). Germline trimming cut 6 bases from V and 2 bases from J; bases unmatched to any gene: 9. The CDR3 spells CASSIGTGPAGANVLTF. CDR3 DNA: TGTGCCAGTAGCATTGGGACAGGACCAGCTGGGGCCAACGTCCTGACTTTC.

This clone was detected a few times. The chain employs TRBV27 and TRBJ2-5; unclear D gene. Trimming left V 5 bases short and J 0 bases short, with 4 bases between. Germline lookup yields CDR1 MNHEY and CDR2 SMNVEV (reference sequence). The CDR3 is made up of 12 amino acids. The CDR3: CASSINQETQYF. For the CDR3, the DNA is TGTGCCAGCAGTATAAACCAAGAGACCCAGTACTTC.

This rearrangement joins TRBV24-1 to TRBJ1-5; D is unresolved. Looked up from germline, CDR1 is KGHDR and CDR2 is SFDVKD. Trimming removed 2 bases at V and 6 bases at J, with 13 bases between. The CDR3 runs to 15 residues. In nucleotides, the CDR3 is TGTGCCACCAGTGATTCTTCTTGGGGAGGTCAGCCCCAGCATTTT. It encodes CATSDSSWGGQPQHF.

This clone was observed at least ten times. The rearrangement links TRBV6-5 to TRBJ1-1; TRBD1 aligns across 11 bases. This CDR3 has 15 amino acids. Germline CDR1 MNHEY, CDR2 SVGAGI. Trimming removed 5 bases from V and 3 bases from J; junction bases left unmatched: 5. DNA of the CDR3: TGTGCCAGCAGTCAAAGGACAGGGGGCCACACTGAAGCTTTCTTT. Amino acids: CASSQRTGGHTEAFF.

The chain recombines TRBV28 with TRBJ2-1; TRBD1 matches 8 bases. CDR3 size: 15 residues. Germline V gene lookup returns CDR1 MDHEN and CDR2 SYDVKM. V lost 7 bases and J lost 4; bases outside the gene matches: 9. In DNA, the CDR3 is TGTGCCAGCATGGATGACAGGGGTCGATACAATGAGCAGTTCTTC. Amino acid sequence: CASMDDRGRYNEQFF.

This chain connects TRBV2 to TRBJ2-5, with 7 bases that match TRBD1. The CDR3 runs 13 residues. Losses at the gene ends were 4 bases for V and 3 bases for J; bases not matched to a gene: 2. The V gene's germline CDR1 is SNHLY and CDR2 FYNNEI. CDR3 sequence reads: CASSGQGEETQYF. The CDR3 nucleotides read TGTGCCAGCAGTGGACAGGGAGAAGAGACCCAGTACTTC.

The chain recombines TRBV6-2 or TRBV6-3 with TRBJ1-2; TRBD1 is a possible D gene (6 bases). Trimming removed 0 bases at V and 4 bases at J, with 9 bases between. The CDR3 consists of 14 residues. The V gene's germline CDR1 is MNHEY and CDR2 SVGEGT. The CDR3 is CASSYSRTAYGYTF. The CDR3 DNA reads TGTGCCAGCAGTTACTCGAGGACAGCCTATGGCTACACCTTC.

This clone was seen once. The CDR3 DNA sequence: TGTGCCTCTGGGCAGGGCGGGGATGAGCAGTTCTTC. Encoded protein: CASGQGGDEQFF. The chain is built from TRBV24-1 and TRBJ2-1; the D gene is possibly TRBD2 (6 bases). Trimming took 12 bases from V and 8 from J, leaving 16 bases between them. CDR1 is KGHDR and CDR2 is SFDVKD in the germline V gene. The CDR3 loop spans 12 amino acids.

This clone was counted a single time. This rearrangement joins TRBV28 to TRBJ2-7; no clear D gene. The CDR3 is made up of 12 amino acids. Germline assignment: CDR1 MDHEN and CDR2 SYDVKM. Trimming cost V 2 bases and J 5 bases, with 7 bases left between them. CDR3 sequence (DNA): TGTGCCAGCAGTTTACCGCCGGACGAGCAGTACTTC. It yields the protein CASSLPPDEQYF. Looking up the rest from reference TRBV28 and TRBJ2-7 gives the full variable domain: DVKVTQSSRYLVKRTGEKVFLECVQDMDHENMFWYRQDPGLGLRLIYFSYDVKMKEKGDIPEGYSVSREKKERFSLILESASTNQTSMYLCASSLPPDEQYFGPGTRLTVT.

This clone has more than one count but fewer than ten. The chain uses TRBV11-2 and TRBJ2-5, with TRBD2 identical over 9 bases. The CDR3 spans 14 residues. Germline lookup yields CDR1 SGHAT and CDR2 FQNNGV. V lost 8 bases to trimming and J lost 4 bases; unmatched junction nucleotides: 8. CDR3 loop: CASQGREGRETQYF. The CDR3 DNA reads TGTGCCAGCCAGGGGCGGGAGGGCCGAGAGACCCAGTACTTC.

The chain carries TRBV3-1 (or the pseudogene TRBV3-2) and TRBJ1-5; 11 bases map to TRBD1. The CDR3 extends over 16 amino acids. Trimming cost V 3 bases and J 6 bases; bases outside gene matches: 7. Germline assignment: CDR1 LGHDT and CDR2 YNNKEL (reference sequence). CDR3 bases: TGTGCCAGCAGCCAGGACCCGGGACAGGGGGGTCAGCCCCAGCATTTT. This gives the protein CASSQDPGQGGQPQHF.

The rearrangement uses TRBV19 and TRBJ1-1, with D possibly being TRBD1 (5 bases). The V end lost 8 bases, the J end lost 1 base, and 11 bases lay between the germline ends. Germline-derived CDR1 and CDR2 are LNHDA and SQIVND (reference sequence). The CDR3 runs to 13 residues. The CDR3 nucleotides read TGTGCCAGTGCTCGGACACCGAACACTGAAGCTTTCTTT. The encoded protein is CASARTPNTEAFF.

The rearrangement links TRBV29-1 to TRBJ2-5; the match to TRBD1 covers 10 bases. The CDR3 covers 13 residues. The germline V gene has CDR1 SQVTM and CDR2 ANQGSEA. The V and J ends lost 3 bases and 2 bases, in that order; junction bases with no gene match: 0. The CDR3 protein is CSVEGQGQETQYF. As DNA, the CDR3 is TGCAGCGTTGAGGGACAGGGGCAAGAGACCCAGTACTTC.

In this sample, this clone turned up a few times. This chain connects TRBV7-9 to TRBJ2-1; no firm D call. With 7 bases removed from V and 0 bases from J, the gap between germline ends came to 7 bases. This CDR3 is built from 13 residues. Looked up from germline, CDR1 is SEHNR and CDR2 is FQNEAQ (reference sequence). The CDR3 coding sequence is TGTGCCAGCACCCCGCGCTCCTACAATGAGCAGTTCTTC. The encoded protein is CASTPRSYNEQFF.

This clone occurred once. DNA for the CDR3: TGTGCCAGCAGCGGTCTTGGGACTATCTCTGGAAACACCATATATTTT. It is translated as CASSGLGTISGNTIYF. This sequence joins TRBV7-9 and TRBJ1-3; maybe TRBD1 (5 bases). CDR3 size: 16 residues. Per germline, CDR1 SEHNR and CDR2 FQNEAQ (reference sequence). Trimming stripped 5 bases from V and 0 bases from J, with 14 bases between.

This chain uses TRBV6-5 with TRBJ1-4; tentatively, D is TRBD1 (5 bases). Trimming removed 2 bases from V and 8 bases from J, with 15 bases in between. Germline V gene lookup returns CDR1 MNHEY and CDR2 SVGAGI. The CDR3 covers 15 residues. The CDR3 sequence: CASSYMGPPAEKLFF. CDR3 coding DNA: TGTGCCAGCAGTTACATGGGGCCCCCGGCCGAAAAACTGTTTTTT.

The genes are TRBV2 and TRBJ1-2, with a tentative D call TRBD1 (5 bases). CDR3 size: 14 residues. Trimming pared 3 bases from V and 4 bases from J, leaving 12 bases between. Germline V gives CDR1 SNHLY, CDR2 FYNNEI. CDR3 loop: CASSDGGVGYGYTF. The CDR3 DNA reads as TGTGCCAGCAGTGACGGAGGGGTAGGCTATGGCTACACCTTC.

CDR3 residues: CASSTQGNEKLFF. In DNA, the CDR3 is TGTGCCAGCAGTACTCAGGGCAACGAAAAACTGTTTTTT. This chain uses TRBV28 with TRBJ1-4; D is perhaps TRBD1 (5 bases). V lost 5 bases, J lost 8 bases, and 12 bases lay in between. Germline lookup yields CDR1 MDHEN and CDR2 SYDVKM. The CDR3 is 13 residues long.

The rearrangement links TRBV24-1 to TRBJ1-4; D may be TRBD1 (5 bases). The length of the CDR3 is 12 residues. Trimming left V 9 bases short and J 5 bases short, with 9 bases between. The germline CDR1 and CDR2 sequences are KGHDR and SFDVKD. CDR3 residues: CATGDRNEKLFF. In nucleotides, the CDR3 is TGTGCCACCGGAGACAGAAATGAAAAACTGTTTTTT.

The rearrangement joins TRBV2 to TRBJ2-2; D unresolved. There are 15 residues in the CDR3. Germline-derived CDR1 and CDR2 are SNHLY and FYNNEI. The V end was cut by 10 bases, the J end by 3 bases, with 18 bases between. CDR3 nucleotides: TGTGCCACAGCCGGAGTACCTTCCTACACCGGGGAGCTGTTTTTT. Amino acids: CATAGVPSYTGELFF.